By sample fraction, the clone carrying this T cell receptor (beta chain) is medium-sized (0.01 to 0.1%). Its antigen is not identified. Other DNA sequences within the sample encode an identical CDR3. Survey-level resolution applied to immunoSEQ assay v3.0. Profiled with immunoSEQ multiplex PCR; TCRdb holds only in-frame clones, not every one. Among about 19,000 clones listed, 79% were seen once. The V gene's germline CDR1 is SGDLS and CDR2 YYNGEE. The ends were cut back, 6 bases at V and 0 bases at J, with 11 bases in the middle. The CDR3 totals 14 residues. Treatment for all HIV-infected participants took place in the United States. These data originate in a study of long-term antiretroviral therapy in people with HIV. Study results and caveats: ART adherence, viral resistance and therapy changes went undocumented. CDR3 lengths in HIV samples spanned a narrower range than controls. Post-treatment diversity went higher with ART but stayed below transplant donor controls.

The source is a man aged 18-30 years with HIV. The specimen was unsorted PBMCs, collected at the start of antiretroviral therapy, before treatment. V usage is TRBV9 and J usage is TRBJ2-3, with unresolved D. The CDR3 region is CASTLGRSTDTQYF. CDR3 bases: TGTGCCAGCACCCTAGGCCGAAGCACAGATACGCAGTATTTT.